This T cell receptor (beta chain) was identified during a study of shared clonotypes between healthy human individuals. Profiling relied on immunoSEQ multiplex PCR, and the TCRdb table lists in-frame clones only, not all of them. Of 450,000 to 500,000 clones in the sample, 70% to 80% were seen once. The CDR3 runs 15 residues. Per germline, CDR1 SEHNR and CDR2 FQNEAQ (reference sequence). The V gene lost 3 bases and the J gene lost 4 bases, with 15 bases spanning the gap. The rearrangement links TRBV7-9 to TRBJ1-1; D not certain. The sequenced sample consisted of PBMCs. The sequence derives from a woman aged 40 to 55 in good health. Some clones in this sample may be carry-over from other donors' samples. The CDR3 sequence is CASSFPPAGITEAFF. In DNA, the CDR3 is TGTGCCAGCAGCTTCCCCCCGGCGGGTATCACTGAAGCTTTCTTT.